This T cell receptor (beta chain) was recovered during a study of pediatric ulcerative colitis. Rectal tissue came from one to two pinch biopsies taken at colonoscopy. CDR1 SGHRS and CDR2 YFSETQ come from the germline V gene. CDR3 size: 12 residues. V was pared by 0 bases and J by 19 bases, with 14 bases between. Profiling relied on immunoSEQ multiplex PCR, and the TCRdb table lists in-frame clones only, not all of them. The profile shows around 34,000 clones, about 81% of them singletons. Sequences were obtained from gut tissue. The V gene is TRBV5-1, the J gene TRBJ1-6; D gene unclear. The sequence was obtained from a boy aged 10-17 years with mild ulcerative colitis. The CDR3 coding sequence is TGCGCCAGCAGCTTGGCCGGTCAGCGTTATCACTTT. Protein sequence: CASSLAGQRYHF.